This is a list of T cell receptor beta chains from one sample in a study of blood T cell repertoires in COVID-19. The data were produced by immunoSEQ multiplex PCR, yet TCRdb's version contains in-frame clones alone and is incomplete. Among 200,000 to 250,000 clones listed, around 80% were seen once. Input material: PBMCs or T cells enriched from blood (not recorded which). The source is a man aged 55 to 70 who had recovered from COVID-19. CDR3s include the opening cysteine and the closing phenylalanine or tryptophan. D genes are given only for firm matches. Clone size is shown for a subset of rows, as once, few, many or a class of expanded clone.

>TRBV5-1|TRBJ1-5|TRBD1|once
TGCGCCAGCAGCTTGGAAGGGGGCCCCTCTCAGCCCCAGCATTTT
CASSLEGGPSQPQHF
>TRBV4-3|TRBJ1-6|TRBD1|NA
TGCGCCAGCAGCCAAGATACGACAGGGTCTCTTAATTCACCCCTCCACTTT
CASSQDTTGSLNSPLHF
>TRBV7-9|TRBJ2-1|TRBD2|NA
TGTGCCAGCAGCATCGCTAGCGGGTTCTATGAGCAGTTCTTC
CASSIASGFYEQFF
>TRBV4-1|TRBJ2-5|TRBD2|NA
TGCGCCAGCAGCCAAGAGGATAGCGGGGGATACGCCCAAGAGACCCAGTACTTC
CASSQEDSGGYAQETQYF
>TRBV19|TRBJ1-2|NA|NA
TGTGCCAGTAGTATCGGGTACATTGACAGCTATGGCTACACCTTC
CASSIGYIDSYGYTF
>TRBV19|TRBJ1-4|NA|NA
TGTGCCAGTATGAGGAGGGGTGAAGAGGAAAAACTGTTTTTT
CASMRRGEEEKLFF
>TRBV18|TRBJ2-7|TRBD2|NA
TGTGCCAGCTCACCACAGGGCGGGGGGAAACCCTACGAGCAGTACTTC
CASSPQGGGKPYEQYF
>TRBV14|TRBJ2-2|NA|NA
TGTGCCAGCAGCCCCACAGGGTGGACCGGGGAGCTGTTTTTT
CASSPTGWTGELFF
>TRBV24-1|TRBJ2-1|NA|NA
TGTGCCACCAGTGAGTTAAATGAGCAGTTCTTC
CATSELNEQFF
>TRBV5-1|TRBJ1-4|TRBD1|NA
TGCGCCAGCAGCATAGGGACAGGGAAGAATGAAAAACTGTTTTTT
CASSIGTGKNEKLFF
>TRBV5-1|TRBJ2-5|TRBD1|NA
TGCGCCAGCAGCCCACAGGGGGCTGGGGAGACCCAGTACTTC
CASSPQGAGETQYF
>TRBV7-3|TRBJ2-2|NA|few
TGTGCCAGCAGCTTAACGGCCCAGGGGCTTAACACCGGGGAGCTGTTTTTT
CASSLTAQGLNTGELFF
>TRBV6-5|TRBJ1-2|TRBD1|once
TGTGCCAGCAGTTACAGGGGACAGGGGAGGGATGGCTACACCTTC
CASSYRGQGRDGYTF
>TRBV2|TRBJ2-7|TRBD1|NA
TGTGCCACCCGAGGGGGACAGGCCTACGAGCAGTACTTC
CATRGGQAYEQYF
>TRBV2|TRBJ1-1|NA|NA
TGTGCCAGCAGTGACTCGGCCAGGGGATCTGAAGCTTTCTTT
CASSDSARGSEAFF
>TRBV18|TRBJ1-5|TRBD1|NA
TGTGCCAGCTCACCAGCAGGGGGACGGCCCCAGCATTTT
CASSPAGGRPQHF
>TRBV4-1|TRBJ2-1|TRBD1|NA
TGCGCCAGCAGCCGCGACAGGGTCAATGAGCAGTTCTTC
CASSRDRVNEQFF
>TRBV27|TRBJ1-6|TRBD1|NA
TGTGCCAGCAGTAGACAGGGGAGTAATTCACCCCTCCACTTT
CASSRQGSNSPLHF
>TRBV10-3|TRBJ1-1|NA|NA
TGTGCCATCAGTGAGGTCAGAGGCACTGAAGCTTTCTTT
CAISEVRGTEAFF
>TRBV6-1|TRBJ1-5|NA|NA
TGTGCCAGCAGTGAACGGAGCAATCAGCCCCAGCATTTT
CASSERSNQPQHF
>TRBV15|TRBJ2-5|NA|NA
TGTGCCACCAGCAGAGATCGAGGCCAAGAGACCCAGTACTTC
CATSRDRGQETQYF
>TRBV12-3/TRBV12-4|TRBJ1-1|NA|NA
TGTGCCAGCAGTCCCACAGGGTCGGGAGCTTTCTTT
CASSPTGSGAFF
>TRBV7-7|TRBJ2-3|TRBD2|NA
TGTGCTAGCAGCCCTGGACTAGCGGGATCCACAGATACGCAGTATTTT
CASSPGLAGSTDTQYF
>TRBV24-1|TRBJ2-3|TRBD1|NA
TGTGCCACCAGTGGAGGGGGCGTTTACGATACGCAGTATTTT
CATSGGGVYDTQYF
>TRBV5-8|TRBJ1-2|NA|NA
TGTGCCAGCAGCTTGAGGCAGGCCACCTCAACCTTC
CASSLRQATSTF
>TRBV5-8|TRBJ1-4|NA|NA
TGTGCCAGCAGCTTGGGGACAGCAACTAATGAAAAACTGTTTTTT
CASSLGTATNEKLFF
>TRBV2|TRBJ1-1|NA|NA
TGTGCCAGCAGTGAAGGAGGAAGAACTGAAGCTTTCTTT
CASSEGGRTEAFF
>TRBV25-1|TRBJ2-7|TRBD2|NA
TGTGCCAGCACCGGGACGGGGGGGTTGGAGCAGTACTTC
CASTGTGGLEQYF
>TRBV11-3|TRBJ2-7|TRBD2|few
TGTGCCAGCAGCTTTTTTACCACTAGCGGCTACGAGCAGTACTTC
CASSFFTTSGYEQYF
>TRBV4-2|TRBJ2-2|TRBD1|NA
TGTGCCAGCAGCCAAAGACAGGGCTCCACCGGGGAGCTGTTTTTT
CASSQRQGSTGELFF
>TRBV7-8|TRBJ2-2|NA|NA
TGTGCCAGCAGCTCCTGGGCAGGGGCCGGGGAGCTGTTTTTT
CASSSWAGAGELFF
>TRBV19|TRBJ1-1|TRBD1|NA
TGTGCCAGTAGCAACCAGGGGGCGAGTGAAGCTTTCTTT
CASSNQGASEAFF
>TRBV2|TRBJ2-5|NA|NA
TGTGCCAGCAGTTACCAGGGTGGGGAGACCCAGTACTTC
CASSYQGGETQYF
>TRBV7-2|TRBJ2-2|NA|NA
TGTGCCAGCAGCTTCTCAGGTGCCCCCGGGGAGCTGTTTTTT
CASSFSGAPGELFF
>TRBV3-1/TRBV3-2|TRBJ1-6|NA|NA
TGTGCCAGCAGCCAAGATCTAACAGGGCCTAATTCACCCCTCCACTTT
CASSQDLTGPNSPLHF
>TRBV7-2|TRBJ2-3|TRBD2|once
TGTGCCAGCAGCAAGACTAGCGGGGGCTCGGATACGCAGTATTTT
CASSKTSGGSDTQYF
>TRBV7-9|TRBJ1-1|NA|NA
TGTGCCAGCAGCCTAACGACGGGGGGTTTAAGGAACACTGAAGCTTTCTTT
CASSLTTGGLRNTEAFF
>TRBV5-4|TRBJ2-7|NA|NA
TGTGCCAGCAGCAAGGACACTTACGAGCAGTACTTC
CASSKDTYEQYF
>TRBV7-2|TRBJ1-5|TRBD1|once
TGTGCCAGCAGCTTAGTAGGAGGGGGCTCGGCGCAGCCCCAGCATTTT
CASSLVGGGSAQPQHF
>TRBV7-8|TRBJ2-1|NA|NA
TGTGCCAGCAGCTCCTCTATGGACAGAAACAATGAGCAGTTCTTC
CASSSSMDRNNEQFF
>TRBV12-3/TRBV12-4|TRBJ1-6|NA|NA
TGTGCCAGCAGTTCACGGGGGAATTCACCCCTCCACTTT
CASSSRGNSPLHF
>TRBV4-2|TRBJ1-2|TRBD1|NA
TGTGCCAGCAGCCAAGACCCCGGACAGGGGTCCTTCTATGGCTACACCTTC
CASSQDPGQGSFYGYTF
>TRBV18|TRBJ2-7|TRBD1|NA
TGTGCCAGCTCGCCACGACAGGGAGCCCCTTACGAGCAGTACTTC
CASSPRQGAPYEQYF
>TRBV6-6|TRBJ2-2|NA|NA
TGTGCCAGCAGCCGGGAAAACACCGGGGAGCTGTTTTTT
CASSRENTGELFF
>TRBV7-9|TRBJ2-5|NA|NA
TGTGCCAGCAGCCGCTCGGGAGAGACCCAGTACTTC
CASSRSGETQYF